This entry features one TCR beta chain sequence. The data belong to a study of blood T cells in healthy people across ages. The V gene's germline CDR1 is SGHAT and CDR2 FQNNGV. CDR3 length: 16 amino acids. Between the trimmed V and J ends, which lost 5 bases and 0 bases, there was a span of 14 bases. A J-beta primer mix and a sample-barcoded 5' primer were used in a second PCR of about 7 to 12 cycles. The yield of each sample was at least 2.5 million CDR3-containing paired-end reads. TCRdb reanalysed the 5' RACE reads using MiXCR and keeps one entry per CDR3 protein. This table holds roughly 860,000 distinct CDR3 sequences, approximately 65% found once. Healthy Caucasian individuals from Russia aged roughly 6 to 90 were enrolled as donors.

Sequencing used blood. The clonotype comes from a man between 25 and 39 years old in good health. The genes are TRBV11-2 and TRBJ2-1; D remains unclear. The CDR3 here is CASSLNSESSYNEQFF. The CDR3 DNA follows: TGTGCCAGCAGCCTCAACTCCGAGAGCTCCTACAATGAGCAGTTCTTC.